These T cell receptor beta chains were read from a single sample in a study of radiotherapy plus CTLA-4 blockade in lung cancer. TCRdb's table, derived via immunoSEQ multiplex PCR, lists solely in-frame clones and lacks some. Counted here are over 95,000 clones, 60% to 75% occurring once; the ten biggest clones make up around 3%. Material: peripheral blood, obtained from a patient treated with radiotherapy plus ipilimumab. Receptor source: a human donor with non-small cell lung cancer who had a partial response to radiotherapy plus ipilimumab. Some clones in this sample may be carry-over from other donors' samples. Both conserved end residues are part of each CDR3. Fields, in order: V gene, D gene, clone size, J gene, CDR3 DNA, CDR3 protein. The D gene is left open where the match is weak. The size field is filled for only some rows; it gives once, few, many or a size class.

>TRBV29-1|TRBD2|-|TRBJ2-7
TGCAGCGTTGAAGCGCTGACTAGCGGGAGGTACGAGCAGTACTTC
CSVEALTSGRYEQYF
>TRBV6-5|-|few|TRBJ1-3
TGTGCCAGCCACAGTGAAGTCTCTGGAAACACCATATATTTT
CASHSEVSGNTIYF
>TRBV6-5|TRBD1|-|TRBJ1-4
TGTGCCAGCAGTTACGGGACAGGGTATAATGAAAAACTGTTTTTT
CASSYGTGYNEKLFF
>TRBV19|-|-|TRBJ1-4
TGTGCCACAAGAAGGGCCTCAGGGACTAATGAAAAACTGTTTTTT
CATRRASGTNEKLFF
>TRBV5-1|TRBD1|-|TRBJ2-5
TGCGCCAGCTACCGCCCAGGGGGACAAGAGACCCAGTACTTC
CASYRPGGQETQYF
>TRBV7-2|-|once|TRBJ1-1
TGTGCCAGCAGCTCCACCGGGACAGAAGCTTTCTTT
CASSSTGTEAFF
>TRBV7-6|TRBD1|-|TRBJ1-5
TGTGCCAGCAGCTTGTACAGGGGGCCTAGCAATCAGCCCCAGCATTTT
CASSLYRGPSNQPQHF
>TRBV28|TRBD2|-|TRBJ2-7
TGTGCCAGCAGTTTAAGACGGGGGACTAGCGGGAGCTACGAGCAGTACTTC
CASSLRRGTSGSYEQYF
>TRBV11-2|-|few|TRBJ2-1
TGTGCCAGCAGGCACAGGGCAGGGCGGCGCAATGAGCAGTTCTTC
CASRHRAGRRNEQFF
>TRBV5-1|TRBD2|once|TRBJ2-5
TGCGCCAGCAGCTTGGGACTAGCGGGGGGTTCACAGTACTTC
CASSLGLAGGSQYF
>TRBV20-1|-|-|TRBJ2-5
TGCAGTGCTATCGACTTGGAGACCCAGTACTTC
CSAIDLETQYF
>TRBV4-1|-|once|TRBJ2-5
TGCGCCAGCAGCCACGGGGGTCTCCAAGAGACCCAGTACTTC
CASSHGGLQETQYF
>TRBV7-9|-|-|TRBJ1-1
TGTGCCAGCAGCTTAGGGTGGGGGAGGTGGACTGAAGCTTTCTTT
CASSLGWGRWTEAFF
>TRBV18|-|once|TRBJ1-2
TGTGCCAGCTCACCAGATACTACCGGATATGGCTACACCTTC
CASSPDTTGYGYTF
>TRBV7-3|-|once|TRBJ2-1
TGTGCCAGCAGCTTTACGACAGGTGGTTCCTACAATGAGCAGTTCTTC
CASSFTTGGSYNEQFF
>TRBV19|-|once|TRBJ1-1
TGTGCCAGTAGTATAGTCGACAGTTCTGAAGCTTTCTTT
CASSIVDSSEAFF
>TRBV28|-|once|TRBJ2-7
TGTGCCAGCAGTTTATCGCCAGCCTACGAGCAGTACTTC
CASSLSPAYEQYF
>TRBV6-5|TRBD2|once|TRBJ2-5
TGTGCCAGCAGTCTAGCGGGGGGTCAAGAGACCCAGTACTTC
CASSLAGGQETQYF
>TRBV5-4|TRBD2|-|TRBJ2-1
TGTGCCAGCAGCTTTGGGACTAGCCTGAATGAGCAGTTCTTC
CASSFGTSLNEQFF
>TRBV7-9|-|few|TRBJ1-6
TGTGCCAGCAGCTCCTGGACTGTGAATTCACCCCTCCACTTT
CASSSWTVNSPLHF
>TRBV11-2|-|-|TRBJ2-7
TGTGCCAGCAGTTTCGGAGGGGGCATTCAATACGAGCAGTACTTC
CASSFGGGIQYEQYF
>TRBV27|TRBD2|few|TRBJ2-1
TGTGCCAGCAGGATGATTCCGGGACTAGCGGGAGGGGGGGATGAGCAGTTCTTC
CASRMIPGLAGGGDEQFF
>TRBV28|-|-|TRBJ1-5
TGTGCCAGCAGTTTGGCAGGGGCGGGCAATCAGCCCCAGCATTTT
CASSLAGAGNQPQHF
>TRBV9|TRBD2|few|TRBJ2-2
TGTGCCAGCAGTTCGGGACTAGCGCAGACCGGGGAGCTGTTTTTT
CASSSGLAQTGELFF
>TRBV6-6|TRBD1|few|TRBJ1-2
TGTGCCAGCAGTGCCGATTGGACAGGCGACGGCTACACCTTC
CASSADWTGDGYTF
>TRBV5-1|-|-|TRBJ1-2
TGCGCCAGCAGCTTGGTTAGGGACTTCTCGGAAGGCTACACCTTC
CASSLVRDFSEGYTF
>TRBV28|TRBD1|-|TRBJ2-7
TGTGCCAGCCACGCTGCCCCCGGGACAGGTGAAAACGAGCAGTACTTC
CASHAAPGTGENEQYF
>TRBV5-6|-|few|TRBJ1-1
TGTGCCAGCAGCTTGCTAGCGAACACTGAAGCTTTCTTT
CASSLLANTEAFF
>TRBV7-9|TRBD1|-|TRBJ2-1
TGTGCCAGCAGCTTAGCCGGGACAGTTTACAATGAGCAGTTCTTC
CASSLAGTVYNEQFF
>TRBV15|TRBD2|-|TRBJ2-1
TGTGCCACCAGCAGAGATCGAGCTAGCGGGAGATATGAGCAGTTCTTC
CATSRDRASGRYEQFF
>TRBV7-6|-|-|TRBJ1-1
TGTGCCAGCAGCTTTTCAGGGGACACTGAAGCTTTCTTT
CASSFSGDTEAFF
>TRBV11-3|-|-|TRBJ2-2
TGTGCCAGCAGCTTCGCCGGGGAGCTGTTTTTT
CASSFAGELFF
>TRBV6-5|-|-|TRBJ2-7
TGTGCCAGCAGTTATGGCACGAACTACGAGCAGTACTTC
CASSYGTNYEQYF
>TRBV25-1|-|-|TRBJ2-1
TGTGCCAGCGAATGCCAGGGGTGGACTTACAATGAGCAGTTCTTC
CASECQGWTYNEQFF
>TRBV6-6|TRBD1|once|TRBJ1-1
TGTGCCAGCAGGGCGGGACAGTGGAATACTGAAGCTTTCTTT
CASRAGQWNTEAFF
>TRBV11-3|-|once|TRBJ2-3
TGTGCCAGCAGCTCGCACCTCGGGTTGAAACGGGGGGCTTTAACAGATACGCAGTATTTT
CASSSHLGLKRGALTDTQYF
>TRBV2|-|-|TRBJ2-1
TGTGCCAGCTTCGTCGGGACCTACAATGAGCAGTTCTTC
CASFVGTYNEQFF
>TRBV5-4|-|-|TRBJ2-1
TGTGCCAGCCGTTCTAGCGCGGGGATACACAATGAGCAGTTCTTC
CASRSSAGIHNEQFF
>TRBV6-6|-|-|TRBJ1-2
TGTGCCAGCAGCCGAGAGTATGGCTACACCTTC
CASSREYGYTF
>TRBV28|-|-|TRBJ2-5
TGTGCCATCAAAGACAACCAAGAGACCCAGTACTTC
CAIKDNQETQYF
>TRBV19|-|-|TRBJ2-7
TGTGCCAGTAGTATCAACAGGGCCTACGAGCAGTACTTC
CASSINRAYEQYF
>TRBV15|-|-|TRBJ2-2
TGTGCCACCAGCAGTGGCCTCGGAGGTTCCGGGGAGCTGTTTTTT
CATSSGLGGSGELFF
>TRBV4-3|-|-|TRBJ1-1
TGCGCCAGCAGCCATCTTCGGGGGGCGTTTGAAGCTTTCTTT
CASSHLRGAFEAFF
>TRBV10-3|TRBD2|-|TRBJ2-3
TGTGCCATCAGTGAGGGACTAGCCAGCGGCACAGATACGCAGTATTTT
CAISEGLASGTDTQYF
>TRBV2|-|once|TRBJ2-5
TGTGCCAGCAGTGAAGCGCCAGGGAGGGAGACCCAGTACTTC
CASSEAPGRETQYF